A single TCR beta chain is shown here with its context. Its antigen is not yet known. No base quality information exists; no much larger clone differs at one position. The data originate from a study of blood T cell repertoires in COVID-19 (TCRdb year 2020). About the study as a whole: The collaborator samples originated in the United States, Italy and Spain and spanned the acute and convalescent phases of COVID-19. The material from the prospective study consisted of cDNA or gDNA derived from T cells, B-cell-depleted T cells, or PBMCs. Where available, HLA class I and class II types were obtained from metadata supplied by the sample provider rather than from assay-based typing. The sample metadata nearly always contained a de-identified subject ID, COVID-19 status, age in years and sex. The repertoires were released in a freely available public database meant as a resource for research on the immune response to SARS-CoV-2. Samples were obtained from the ongoing ImmuneRACE study (first 160 participants) and from roughly 1,300 subjects provided by 6 global collaborators. Subjects who had been exposed to COVID-19, were actively infected with it, or had recovered from it provided the deeply sampled blood TCRbeta repertoires that made up the dataset. Overall study results and their limits: How much clinical and demographic metadata was included differed by source and by participant, and the metadata was provided uncurated.

In Seattle, one collaborating source enrolled patients while the infection was active and tracked those patients longitudinally over the course of disease. Each collaborating institution followed its own protocols to collect whole blood in K2EDTA tubes. For TCRbeta analysis, collaborators shipped samples in one of three forms: frozen whole blood, isolated PBMCs, or DNA extracted from either of those sample types. The immunoSEQ Assay, a bias-controlled multiplex PCR, was used to amplify TCRbeta CDR3 regions from genomic DNA. The paper's processing steps were these. Within the assay, amplification of reference gene primers was used to estimate how many nucleated cells each sample contained. To quantify the absolute abundance of each unique TCRbeta CDR3 rearrangement, sequence reads were collapsed and filtered. For each sample, productive Simpson clonality was calculated as the square root of Simpson's diversity index over productive rearrangements. Imported from immuneACCESS, the table was reduced by TCRdb to in-frame sequences with V and J called. These copies leave out some clones; in studies compared against another copy, an unresolved V gene accounts for under half, and the cause of the remainder is not known. V and J calls plus clone size are reproduced from that table; the DNA served to infer D and trimming. The sample profile shows about 310,000 clones; nearly 90% of them were found once. The top ten clones comprise under 1.1% of the sample.

V is clipped by 1 base and J by 0 bases, and the sequence between their germline boundaries is 10 bases long. The CDR3 runs 15 residues from the cysteine to the phenylalanine. Only the CDR3 portion is preserved as DNA: 45 bases, with reading frame beginning at the first base. CDR1 and CDR2 (SGHKS, YYEKEE) derive from the germline V gene (reference sequence). The specimen was peripheral blood. This receptor was identified in a woman aged 35 to 49 with COVID-19, enrolled during active disease. The sequence joins TRBV5-5 to TRBJ1-1, with the D gene call left open. At the DNA level, the sequence is TGTGCCAGCAGCTTGTATTCGGGGATGAACACTGAAGCTTTCTTT. This encodes CASSLYSGMNTEAFF.